This passage covers 15 T cell receptor beta chains from one sample sequenced in a study of T cell responses to AZD1222 COVID-19 vaccine. Sequencing was performed with immunoSEQ multiplex PCR; in TCRdb, only in-frame clones are kept and a portion is missing. Of around 140,000 clones in the sample, roughly nine tenths are singletons; the top ten hold about 4%. The sequences come from peripheral blood, collected 28 days after the second AZD1222 dose. These receptors came from an adult who received the AZD1222 COVID-19 vaccine.

The rearrangement links TRBV12-3 or TRBV12-4 to TRBJ1-1; D remains ambiguous. CDR3 length: 10 amino acids. V lost 5 bases, J lost 5 bases, and 3 bases lay in between. DNA for the CDR3: TGTGCCAGCAGTGATACTGAAGCTTTCTTT. This encodes CASSDTEAFF.

The chain combines TRBV19 with TRBJ2-1; TRBD2 agrees at 9 bases. Trimming cost V 3 bases and J 0 bases; bases outside gene matches: 6. Looked up from germline, CDR1 is LNHDA and CDR2 is SQIVND (reference sequence). The CDR3 consists of 17 residues. CDR3 sequence (DNA): TGTGCCAGTAGTATCCGTCTACTAGCGGGCTCCTACAATGAGCAGTTCTTC. Translated: CASSIRLLAGSYNEQFF.

CDR3 nucleotide sequence: TGTGCCAGCAGGGCGGACAGGGGGGCGAGCAATCAGCCCCAGCATTTT. This gives the protein CASRADRGASNQPQHF. This sequence joins TRBV2 and TRBJ1-5; 10 positions agree with TRBD1. CDR1 SNHLY and CDR2 FYNNEI come from the germline V gene. The CDR3 has 16 residues. After removal of 6 bases from V and 1 base from J, the junction contained 6 bases not matched to a gene.

The table lists this clone with a count of one. The chain is built from TRBV30 and TRBJ1-4; 7 bases fit TRBD1. After removal of 7 bases from V and 11 bases from J, the junction contained 13 bases not matched to a gene. Germline V gene sequence: CDR1 GTSNPN, CDR2 SVGIG (reference sequence). The length of the CDR3 is 13 residues. The CDR3 DNA reads TGTGCCTTAGGAGCAGGGGGATCGGTCAAACTGTTTTTT. Protein: CALGAGGSVKLFF.

This chain links TRBV7-9 with TRBJ1-2; D gene unclear. Germline CDR1 SEHNR, CDR2 FQNEAQ (reference sequence). The CDR3 consists of 13 residues. V lost 4 bases and J lost 0, with 6 bases in between. CDR3 sequence: CASSSRSNYGYTF. The CDR3 DNA reads as TGTGCCAGCAGCTCCAGGTCTAACTATGGCTACACCTTC.

The chain links TRBV6-1 to TRBJ1-5; 9 bases align to TRBD1. The CDR3 totals 17 residues. V trimming: 2 bases; J trimming: 3 bases; junction bases outside the gene matches: 8. Germline V CDR1 and CDR2: MNHNS, SASEGT. The CDR3 spells CASSELRQGVTNQPQHF. In nucleotides, the CDR3 is TGTGCCAGCAGTGAATTAAGACAGGGGGTGACCAATCAGCCCCAGCATTTT.

This clone was seen only a few times. The chain employs TRBV5-5 and TRBJ1-2, with 7 bases aligning to TRBD1. Germline V gene data show CDR1 as SGHKS and CDR2 as YYEKEE (reference sequence). V lost 4 bases to trimming and J lost 5 bases; unmatched junction nucleotides: 8. The CDR3 totals 14 residues. The CDR3 loop reads CASSPDRTSYGYTF. CDR3 in DNA: TGTGCCAGCAGCCCGGACAGGACTTCTTATGGCTACACCTTC.

J is TRBJ1-3 and V is TRBV7-9; D remains unclear. The germline V gene encodes CDR1 SEHNR and CDR2 FQNEAQ (reference sequence). The CDR3 has 18 residues. The V end was cut by 1 base, the J end by 4 bases, with 20 bases between. CDR3 in amino acids: CASSLGSSATKRGNTIYF. The CDR3 DNA reads TGTGCCAGCAGCTTAGGGTCGAGTGCCACGAAGAGGGGAAACACCATATATTTT.

This chain links TRBV6-5 with TRBJ1-2; 7 nucleotides line up with TRBD1. The length of the CDR3 is 16 residues. V trimming: 2 bases; J trimming: 5 bases; junction bases outside the gene matches: 11. The germline V gene has CDR1 MNHEY and CDR2 SVGAGI. The DNA for the CDR3 is TGTGCCAGCAGTTACCGACAGGGAGGTATTCTTTATGGCTACACCTTC. This codes for CASSYRQGGILYGYTF.

J is TRBJ2-3 and V is TRBV3-1 (or the pseudogene TRBV3-2), with D maybe TRBD2 (6 bases). Germline CDR1 and CDR2: LGHDT and YNNKEL (reference sequence). The CDR3 sequence is 16 residues long. V was trimmed by 0 bases and J by 4 bases, leaving 14 bases between them. CDR3 protein: CASSQDATSPPDTQYF. CDR3 in DNA: TGTGCCAGCAGCCAAGACGCCACTAGCCCCCCAGATACGCAGTATTTT.

The chain recombines TRBV5-1 with TRBJ2-1; 7 nucleotides match TRBD2. The J segment lost 7 bases and the V segment lost 2 bases, leaving 9 bases of the junction unmatched. CDR1 and CDR2 from the germline V gene are SGHRS and YFSETQ. CDR3 length equals 15 residues. The CDR3 region is CASSFTSAGVNEQFF. Written as DNA, the CDR3 is TGCGCCAGCAGCTTCACTAGCGCTGGCGTTAATGAGCAGTTCTTC.

The chain carries TRBV7-2 and TRBJ2-5; 7 bases align to TRBD2. The germline V gene encodes CDR1 SGHTA and CDR2 FQGNSA. With V trimmed by 5 bases and J by 0 bases, 6 bases remained unmatched. The CDR3 is 15 residues long. CDR3 DNA sequence: TGTGCCAGCAGCCAAAGGCGGGGGTACCAAGAGACCCAGTACTTC. As protein: CASSQRRGYQETQYF.

Details on this clone: Other DNA variants within this sample encode the same CDR3. J is TRBJ1-2 and V is TRBV30; possibly TRBD1 for D (5 bases). Per the germline V gene, CDR1 is GTSNPN and CDR2 is SVGIG (reference sequence). This CDR3 has 12 amino acids. V dropped 4 bases and J dropped 6 bases, with 12 bases sitting between them. The CDR3 nucleotides are TGTGCCTGGACCCCGGGGGGGGATGGCTACACCTTC. This gives the protein CAWTPGGDGYTF. The entire variable domain, with the rest obtained from reference TRBV30 and TRBJ1-2, is as follows: SQTIHQWPATLVQPVGSPLSLECTVEGTSNPNLYWYRQAAGRGLQLLFYSVGIGQISSEVPQNLSASRPQDRQFILSSKKLLLSDSGFYLCAWTPGGDGYTFGSGTRLTVV.

CDR3 residues: CASSLDPGLAVTDTQYF. CDR3 in DNA: TGTGCCAGCAGCTTGGATCCGGGACTAGCGGTCACAGATACGCAGTATTTT. V is TRBV5-4 and J is TRBJ2-3, with 11 bases aligning to TRBD2. Losses at the gene ends were 0 bases for V and 2 bases for J; bases not matched to a gene: 5. Germline lookup yields CDR1 SGHNT and CDR2 YYREEE (reference sequence). This CDR3 is built from 17 residues.

The CDR3 sequence: CASSPRDTKYQETQYF. CDR3 nucleotides: TGTGCCAGCTCACCACGGGACACCAAGTACCAAGAGACCCAGTACTTC. J is TRBJ2-5 and V is TRBV18, with D possibly being TRBD1 (6 bases). Trimming removed 1 base at V and 0 bases at J, with 12 bases between. Germline V gene lookup returns CDR1 KGHSH and CDR2 LQKENI. The CDR3 extends over 16 amino acids.